Listed here is a single T cell receptor beta chain. The source of the sample is a study of T cell changes during pregnancy in multiple sclerosis. V shed 6 bases and J shed 4 bases, with 24 bases lying between them. Germline loops: CDR1 MNHEY, CDR2 SMNVEV (reference sequence). This CDR3 has 17 residues. The assay was immunoSEQ multiplex PCR, and TCRdb's table has in-frame clones only and misses some. The table has around 70,000 clones, approximately 90% seen once; the top ten hold about 1.5%. The gene calls are TRBV27 and TRBJ1-2, with D perhaps TRBD1 (5 bases). The origin of this receptor is a female donor with multiple sclerosis, enrolled in a pregnancy study. The sequences come from peripheral blood, collected in the third trimester of pregnancy. The CDR3 protein is CASRQYPARANTYGYTF. In DNA, the CDR3 is TGTGCCAGCAGACAGTACCCGGCCAGGGCCAACACCTATGGCTACACCTTC.